This TCR beta chain was captured in a study of T cell changes during pregnancy in multiple sclerosis. Trimming stripped 6 bases from V and 5 bases from J, with 17 bases between. This CDR3 is 14 amino acids long. Germline V gene lookup returns CDR1 MNHEY and CDR2 SMNVEV (reference sequence). Profiling relied on immunoSEQ multiplex PCR, and the TCRdb table lists in-frame clones only, not all of them. The sample consists of roughly 60,000 clones, roughly 92% of them appearing once. The chain couples TRBV27 to TRBJ2-7, with unresolved D. The source material was peripheral blood, sampled in the second trimester of pregnancy. This TCR was recovered from a female donor with multiple sclerosis, enrolled in a pregnancy study. CDR3 sequence reads: CASSPRNSLNEQYF. CDR3 DNA sequence: TGTGCCAGCAGCCCCAGGAACAGTCTGAACGAGCAGTACTTC.